Listed below are T cell receptor beta chains from one sample, sequenced in a study of blood T cell repertoires in COVID-19. Data came from immunoSEQ multiplex PCR; TCRdb stores just in-frame clones and leaves some out. The sample contains roughly 130,000 clones, less than 85% of which appear only once. Sequenced material: peripheral blood. These receptors originate from a woman aged 60 to 75 with acute or convalescent COVID-19. Each CDR3 is given with its conserved first and last residue. Expanded clones get a size class; other rows say once, few or many, or leave the size out.

j_gene	v_gene	abundance	CDR3aa
TRBJ2-3	TRBV28	-	CASRVQGSDTQYF
TRBJ1-3	TRBV5-1	-	CASSRTTGSGNTIYF
TRBJ1-1	TRBV10-3	few	CAISELGTGLLNTEAFF
TRBJ1-1	TRBV19	-	CASSTQGARAEAFF
TRBJ2-5	TRBV7-5	-	CVRSLKVKGRETQYF
TRBJ1-2	TRBV2	-	CASSGDRKNVSGYTF
TRBJ2-1	TRBV28	-	CASRPGGGDEQFF
TRBJ1-5	TRBV30	-	CAWSWEGVQPQHF
TRBJ1-5	TRBV24-1	-	CATSDSGTGVFNQPQHF
TRBJ1-1	TRBV24-1	-	CATRGSQGDGAEAFF
TRBJ1-1	TRBV6-5	few	CASSYLFRGGANEAFF
TRBJ1-4	TRBV3-1/TRBV3-2	few	CASSQAAAKEKLFF
TRBJ1-2	TRBV12-5	few	CASGFEQGARGYTF
TRBJ1-1	TRBV10-3	few	CAISGQGGTEAFF
TRBJ1-5	TRBV2	once	CASSEGGGGRSRHF
TRBJ1-4	TRBV27	-	CASATGTVDEKLFF
TRBJ1-3	TRBV10-3	-	CAITDGGSGNTIYF
TRBJ1-4	TRBV27	-	CASSSGVSEKLFF
TRBJ2-1	TRBV5-1	-	CASNTGLASSEQFF
TRBJ2-2	TRBV15	-	CATSRAGQKGGELFF
TRBJ1-1	TRBV30	few	CAWSHVHVSEAFF
TRBJ1-1	TRBV7-6	-	CAITTGSF
TRBJ1-6	TRBV5-6	-	CASSSTGVEPLHF
TRBJ1-1	TRBV7-9	-	CASPGGSEAFF
TRBJ1-2	TRBV6-4	-	CASSAQATSHGYTF
TRBJ2-3	TRBV5-1	-	CASSYFQGAQATDTQYF
TRBJ1-5	TRBV15	few	CATSREAPELRFQPQHF
TRBJ2-7	TRBV6-6	-	CASSPFWAMEQYF
TRBJ1-3	TRBV18	-	CASSPQLPSGNTIYF
TRBJ1-1	TRBV2	-	CASRRGLNTEAFF
TRBJ1-5	TRBV5-6	-	CASSLGGYNQPQHF
TRBJ1-1	TRBV19	-	CASTPWGETNTEAFF
TRBJ2-5	TRBV7-9	-	CASSLGTGEETQYF
TRBJ1-6	TRBV19	-	CASSTGPPSPLHF
TRBJ1-1	TRBV5-1	once	CASSPLDRNTEAFF
TRBJ1-1	TRBV18	-	CASSPFEGSNTEAFF
TRBJ2-1	TRBV11-2	-	CASSPGQDYNEQFF